This TCR beta chain was captured in a study of blood T cells in healthy people across ages. Study information: With template switching, about one barcoded beta molecule was captured per two T cells. Points from the study as a whole: In these data, TCR beta diversity tracked strongly with naive T cell percentage.

CDR1 is SGHNT, CDR2 YYREEE, per germline (reference sequence). This CDR3 comprises 13 residues. PCR was performed a second time for 7 to 11 cycles using a sample-barcoded 5' primer and a J-beta primer mix. MiXCR was run by TCRdb on the 5' RACE reads, yielding one entry per CDR3 protein. The data contain about a million distinct CDR3 sequences, 48% of them singletons. Healthy individuals of Caucasian origin from Russia, aged roughly 6 to 100, served as donors. Every sample yielded at least 7 million isolated PBMCs. Note on this clonotype: Its cognate antigen is unknown. A read error may produce the germline difference seen at one junction end.

The chain uses TRBV5-4 and TRBJ1-1, with D hard to call. The receptor comes from a man aged 30 to 39 in good health. Sequences were obtained from blood. The CDR3 DNA sequence: TGTGCCCGCAGCTTGAAAGGAGGAACTGAAGCTTTCTTT. Its protein product is CARSLKGGTEAFF.